The rows below give T cell receptor beta chains drawn from one sample of a study of T-cell reconstitution after alpha-beta-depleted transplantation in children. TCRdb called the PCR reads again in MiXCR, with one record for every CDR3 protein. The sample holds almost 600,000 distinct CDR3 sequences; 27% are singletons and the top ten take 35% to 40%. Source: PBMCs, taken before TCRalphabeta/CD19-depleted stem cell transplant. The receptor source for this set is a boy under two years old with Wiskott-Aldrich syndrome, due to receive a stem cell transplant. The CDR3 runs from the conserved cysteine through the conserved F or W. The D gene is left open where the match is weak. Size tells how often a clone was seen (once, few, many) or the class of an expanded clone, and some rows leave it out.

D gene: TRBD1; J gene: TRBJ1-3; V gene: TRBV5-1; clone size: NA; CDR3 length: 15; CDR3 protein: CASRPGQVTGNTIYF; CDR3 DNA: TGCGCCAGCAGACCCGGACAGGTGACTGGAAACACCATATATTTT
D gene: NA; J gene: TRBJ2-7; V gene: TRBV7-9; clone size: NA; CDR3 length: 12; CDR3 protein: CASSWVGSEQYF; CDR3 DNA: TGTGCCAGCAGCTGGGTGGGGAGCGAGCAGTACTTC
D gene: TRBD2; J gene: TRBJ2-1; V gene: TRBV6-1; clone size: few; CDR3 length: 14; CDR3 protein: CASSPPGSGSEQFF; CDR3 DNA: TGTGCCAGCAGTCCCCCGGGAAGCGGGAGTGAGCAGTTCTTC
D gene: TRBD1; J gene: TRBJ1-2; V gene: TRBV7-2; clone size: NA; CDR3 length: 15; CDR3 protein: CASSPIYRGNYGYTF; CDR3 DNA: TGTGCCAGCAGCCCAATTTACAGGGGAAACTATGGCTACACCTTC
D gene: TRBD1; J gene: TRBJ1-1; V gene: TRBV7-2; clone size: NA; CDR3 length: 13; CDR3 protein: CASSLKTGTEAFF; CDR3 DNA: TGTGCCAGCAGCTTGAAGACAGGGACTGAAGCTTTCTTT
D gene: TRBD2; J gene: TRBJ2-1; V gene: TRBV20-1; clone size: few; CDR3 length: 14; CDR3 protein: CSASGTSGSDEQFF; CDR3 DNA: TGCAGTGCTTCCGGGACTAGCGGGAGTGATGAGCAGTTCTTC
D gene: TRBD2; J gene: TRBJ2-1; V gene: TRBV20-1; clone size: NA; CDR3 length: 16; CDR3 protein: CSASRPSGSVADEQFF; CDR3 DNA: TGCAGTGCTAGCAGGCCTAGCGGGAGTGTAGCGGATGAGCAGTTCTTC
D gene: NA; J gene: TRBJ2-3; V gene: TRBV20-1; clone size: many; CDR3 length: 11; CDR3 protein: CSARSTDTQYF; CDR3 DNA: TGCAGTGCTAGGAGCACAGATACGCAGTATTTT
D gene: TRBD2; J gene: TRBJ2-7; V gene: TRBV6-5; clone size: NA; CDR3 length: 17; CDR3 protein: CASSYSGLAGVYHEQYF; CDR3 DNA: TGTGCCAGCAGTTACTCGGGCCTAGCGGGAGTTTATCACGAGCAGTACTTC
D gene: NA; J gene: TRBJ2-1; V gene: TRBV6-5; clone size: few; CDR3 length: 16; CDR3 protein: CASSYHYFSGTNEQFF; CDR3 DNA: TGTGCCAGCAGTTACCACTATTTTAGCGGAACCAATGAGCAGTTCTTC
D gene: NA; J gene: TRBJ1-2; V gene: TRBV5-1; clone size: few; CDR3 length: 12; CDR3 protein: CASSRDGYGYTF; CDR3 DNA: TGCGCCAGCAGCAGGGACGGCTATGGCTACACCTTC
D gene: TRBD2; J gene: TRBJ2-5; V gene: TRBV6-1; clone size: NA; CDR3 length: 16; CDR3 protein: CASSPGERETQETQYF; CDR3 DNA: TGTGCCAGCAGTCCTGGCGAGCGGGAGACCCAAGAGACCCAGTACTTC
D gene: TRBD2; J gene: TRBJ2-5; V gene: TRBV5-1; clone size: NA; CDR3 length: 16; CDR3 protein: CASSWEHGRPKETQYF; CDR3 DNA: TGCGCCAGCAGCTGGGAACACGGGAGGCCCAAAGAGACCCAGTACTTC
D gene: TRBD1; J gene: TRBJ1-5; V gene: TRBV20-1; clone size: few; CDR3 length: 14; CDR3 protein: CSATGTVYNQPQHF; CDR3 DNA: TGCAGTGCTACCGGGACAGTGTATAATCAGCCCCAGCATTTT
D gene: NA; J gene: TRBJ1-6; V gene: TRBV20-1; clone size: few; CDR3 length: 14; CDR3 protein: CSASLRGDNSPLHF; CDR3 DNA: TGCAGTGCTAGCCTGAGGGGAGATAATTCACCCCTCCACTTT
D gene: NA; J gene: TRBJ2-1; V gene: TRBV12-3/TRBV12-4; clone size: few; CDR3 length: 12; CDR3 protein: CASSLWGREQFF; CDR3 DNA: TGTGCCAGCAGTTTATGGGGGCGTGAGCAGTTCTTC
D gene: NA; J gene: TRBJ2-4; V gene: TRBV3-1; clone size: few; CDR3 length: 13; CDR3 protein: CASTLRGNNIQYF; CDR3 DNA: TGTGCCAGCACCCTTAGGGGGAACAACATTCAGTACTTC
D gene: TRBD2; J gene: TRBJ2-5; V gene: TRBV5-1; clone size: NA; CDR3 length: 15; CDR3 protein: CASSPRPAGEETQYF; CDR3 DNA: TGCGCCAGCAGCCCGCGGCCGGCGGGGGAGGAGACCCAGTACTTC
D gene: NA; J gene: TRBJ1-2; V gene: TRBV7-8; clone size: few; CDR3 length: 15; CDR3 protein: CASSLEGAGSGGYTF; CDR3 DNA: TGTGCCAGCAGCTTAGAGGGTGCGGGATCCGGTGGCTACACCTTC
D gene: NA; J gene: TRBJ1-6; V gene: TRBV6-5; clone size: few; CDR3 length: 16; CDR3 protein: CASSYSWVAYNSPLHF; CDR3 DNA: TGTGCCAGCAGTTACTCTTGGGTAGCCTATAATTCACCCCTCCACTTT
D gene: TRBD2; J gene: TRBJ2-3; V gene: TRBV7-6; clone size: NA; CDR3 length: 15; CDR3 protein: CASSTRTSGTNTQYF; CDR3 DNA: TGTGCCAGCAGCACTCGGACTAGCGGGACGAATACGCAGTATTTT
D gene: TRBD2; J gene: TRBJ2-1; V gene: TRBV7-2; clone size: NA; CDR3 length: 16; CDR3 protein: CASSSLGLAGGGEQFF; CDR3 DNA: TGTGCCAGCAGCTCACTAGGACTAGCGGGAGGCGGTGAGCAGTTCTTC
D gene: TRBD2; J gene: TRBJ2-7; V gene: TRBV5-1; clone size: few; CDR3 length: 15; CDR3 protein: CASSWGLAETYEQYF; CDR3 DNA: TGCGCCAGCAGCTGGGGACTAGCGGAGACCTACGAGCAGTACTTC
D gene: TRBD1; J gene: TRBJ1-1; V gene: TRBV5-6; clone size: few; CDR3 length: 15; CDR3 protein: CASSSPKQGSTEAFF; CDR3 DNA: TGTGCCAGCAGCTCCCCTAAACAGGGGAGCACTGAAGCTTTCTTT
D gene: TRBD1; J gene: TRBJ1-5; V gene: TRBV24-1; clone size: few; CDR3 length: 15; CDR3 protein: CATSDANRGNQPQHF; CDR3 DNA: TGTGCCACCAGTGATGCAAACAGGGGAAATCAGCCCCAGCATTTT
D gene: NA; J gene: TRBJ2-1; V gene: TRBV5-1; clone size: few; CDR3 length: 17; CDR3 protein: CASSLIQGAGYEGEQFF; CDR3 DNA: TGCGCCAGCAGCTTGATTCAGGGCGCCGGGTACGAAGGAGAGCAGTTCTTC
D gene: NA; J gene: TRBJ1-2; V gene: TRBV29-1; clone size: NA; CDR3 length: 14; CDR3 protein: CSVDWPLANYGYTF; CDR3 DNA: TGCAGCGTTGATTGGCCGTTAGCTAACTATGGCTACACCTTC
D gene: TRBD1; J gene: TRBJ2-3; V gene: TRBV20-1; clone size: NA; CDR3 length: 12; CDR3 protein: CSARTGSDTQYF; CDR3 DNA: TGCAGTGCGAGGACAGGGTCAGATACGCAGTATTTT
D gene: NA; J gene: TRBJ2-6; V gene: TRBV5-1; clone size: NA; CDR3 length: 15; CDR3 protein: CASSLAVSGANVLTF; CDR3 DNA: TGCGCCAGCAGCTTGGCCGTGTCTGGGGCCAACGTCCTGACTTTC
D gene: NA; J gene: TRBJ1-1; V gene: TRBV6-1; clone size: NA; CDR3 length: 15; CDR3 protein: CASRSGRGADTEAFF; CDR3 DNA: TGTGCCAGCAGGAGCGGTAGGGGCGCGGACACTGAAGCTTTCTTT
D gene: NA; J gene: TRBJ2-1; V gene: TRBV2; clone size: few; CDR3 length: 11; CDR3 protein: CASKERNEQFF; CDR3 DNA: TGTGCCAGCAAGGAGCGTAATGAGCAGTTCTTC
D gene: TRBD2; J gene: TRBJ2-4; V gene: TRBV4-1; clone size: few; CDR3 length: 18; CDR3 protein: CASSLLGLAEPSKNIQYF; CDR3 DNA: TGCGCCAGCAGCCTCCTTGGTCTAGCGGAACCCTCCAAAAACATTCAGTACTTC
D gene: TRBD1; J gene: TRBJ2-3; V gene: TRBV27; clone size: NA; CDR3 length: 16; CDR3 protein: CASSSRQGEGTDTQYF; CDR3 DNA: TGTGCCAGCAGTTCGCGACAGGGAGAGGGCACAGATACGCAGTATTTT
D gene: TRBD2; J gene: TRBJ2-3; V gene: TRBV7-2; clone size: few; CDR3 length: 16; CDR3 protein: CASSPPGLAGGDTQYF; CDR3 DNA: TGTGCCAGCAGCCCTCCGGGACTAGCGGGAGGTGATACGCAGTATTTT
D gene: TRBD1; J gene: TRBJ1-4; V gene: TRBV2; clone size: NA; CDR3 length: 16; CDR3 protein: CASNRGWGATNEKLFF; CDR3 DNA: TGTGCCAGCAACAGGGGCTGGGGCGCAACTAATGAAAAACTGTTTTTT
D gene: NA; J gene: TRBJ2-3; V gene: TRBV5-1; clone size: few; CDR3 length: 16; CDR3 protein: CASSLARDTSTDTQYF; CDR3 DNA: TGCGCCAGCAGCTTGGCCAGGGATACTAGCACAGATACGCAGTATTTT
D gene: TRBD2; J gene: TRBJ2-1; V gene: TRBV5-1; clone size: NA; CDR3 length: 16; CDR3 protein: CASSLTSGGGYNEQFF; CDR3 DNA: TGCGCCAGCAGCTTGACTAGCGGTGGCGGCTACAATGAGCAGTTCTTC
D gene: NA; J gene: TRBJ2-2; V gene: TRBV27; clone size: few; CDR3 length: 15; CDR3 protein: CASSLSRRYTGELFF; CDR3 DNA: TGTGCCAGCAGTTTATCAAGACGGTACACCGGGGAGCTGTTTTTT
D gene: TRBD2; J gene: TRBJ2-1; V gene: TRBV6-4; clone size: NA; CDR3 length: 15; CDR3 protein: CASSDSGGLGNEQFF; CDR3 DNA: TGTGCCAGCAGTGACTCGGGAGGGCTAGGCAATGAGCAGTTCTTC
D gene: TRBD2; J gene: TRBJ2-7; V gene: TRBV10-2; clone size: many; CDR3 length: 18; CDR3 protein: CASSDFGLAGGPAYEQYF; CDR3 DNA: TGCGCCAGCAGTGATTTCGGACTAGCGGGAGGGCCGGCATACGAGCAGTACTTC
D gene: TRBD2; J gene: TRBJ2-3; V gene: TRBV10-3; clone size: NA; CDR3 length: 14; CDR3 protein: CAISLAGYTDTQYF; CDR3 DNA: TGTGCCATCAGCCTAGCGGGGTACACAGATACGCAGTATTTT
D gene: NA; J gene: TRBJ2-2; V gene: TRBV5-1; clone size: few; CDR3 length: 15; CDR3 protein: CASSVRDTNTGELFF; CDR3 DNA: TGCGCCAGCAGCGTCCGGGACACCAACACCGGGGAGCTGTTTTTT
D gene: TRBD2; J gene: TRBJ2-1; V gene: TRBV5-1; clone size: NA; CDR3 length: 15; CDR3 protein: CASSWTSGPYNEQFF; CDR3 DNA: TGCGCCAGCAGCTGGACTAGCGGGCCCTACAATGAGCAGTTCTTC
D gene: NA; J gene: TRBJ2-2; V gene: TRBV27; clone size: NA; CDR3 length: 15; CDR3 protein: CASSLESGNTGELFF; CDR3 DNA: TGTGCCAGCAGTTTAGAGTCGGGGAACACCGGGGAGCTGTTTTTT
D gene: TRBD1; J gene: TRBJ1-2; V gene: TRBV5-1; clone size: few; CDR3 length: 15; CDR3 protein: CASSLALGQGVGYTF; CDR3 DNA: TGCGCCAGCAGCTTGGCCCTGGGACAGGGGGTCGGCTACACCTTC
D gene: TRBD2; J gene: TRBJ2-3; V gene: TRBV20-1; clone size: NA; CDR3 length: 17; CDR3 protein: CSATSPIAGDYTDTQYF; CDR3 DNA: TGCAGTGCTACCTCCCCTATAGCGGGAGATTACACAGATACGCAGTATTTT
D gene: NA; J gene: TRBJ2-6; V gene: TRBV2; clone size: NA; CDR3 length: 14; CDR3 protein: CAGTGISGANVLTF; CDR3 DNA: TGTGCCGGAACAGGGATCTCTGGGGCCAACGTCCTGACTTTC
D gene: NA; J gene: TRBJ2-1; V gene: TRBV20-1; clone size: few; CDR3 length: 13; CDR3 protein: CSAAGTHNNEQFF; CDR3 DNA: TGCAGTGCAGCCGGGACCCATAACAATGAGCAGTTCTTC
D gene: TRBD2; J gene: TRBJ2-1; V gene: TRBV2; clone size: NA; CDR3 length: 17; CDR3 protein: CASSEEASGRPYNEQFF; CDR3 DNA: TGTGCCAGCAGTGAAGAGGCTAGCGGGAGGCCCTACAATGAGCAGTTCTTC
D gene: NA; J gene: TRBJ2-2; V gene: TRBV20-1; clone size: few; CDR3 length: 14; CDR3 protein: CSARLAVPYGELFF; CDR3 DNA: TGCAGTGCTAGACTAGCCGTCCCCTATGGGGAGCTGTTTTTT
D gene: NA; J gene: TRBJ1-5; V gene: TRBV12-3/TRBV12-4; clone size: NA; CDR3 length: 15; CDR3 protein: CASSFTPGGNQPQHF; CDR3 DNA: TGTGCCAGCAGTTTCACCCCAGGGGGCAATCAGCCCCAGCATTTT
D gene: NA; J gene: TRBJ2-7; V gene: TRBV7-6; clone size: NA; CDR3 length: 16; CDR3 protein: CASSPLTTRDGDEQYF; CDR3 DNA: TGTGCCAGCAGCCCCCTTACAACCAGGGATGGCGACGAGCAGTACTTC
D gene: NA; J gene: TRBJ2-1; V gene: TRBV2; clone size: NA; CDR3 length: 14; CDR3 protein: CASTGDWYNNEQFF; CDR3 DNA: TGTGCCAGCACCGGGGACTGGTATAACAATGAGCAGTTCTTC
D gene: TRBD1; J gene: TRBJ2-7; V gene: TRBV20-1; clone size: NA; CDR3 length: 15; CDR3 protein: CSARSPRTGVVEQYF; CDR3 DNA: TGCAGTGCTAGATCCCCAAGGACAGGAGTAGTCGAGCAGTACTTC
D gene: TRBD1; J gene: TRBJ1-2; V gene: TRBV20-1; clone size: NA; CDR3 length: 15; CDR3 protein: CSARVSTGGGDGYTF; CDR3 DNA: TGCAGTGCTAGAGTTAGCACAGGGGGCGGCGATGGCTACACCTTC
D gene: NA; J gene: TRBJ2-5; V gene: TRBV12-3/TRBV12-4; clone size: NA; CDR3 length: 14; CDR3 protein: CASSVRGFQETQYF; CDR3 DNA: TGTGCCAGCAGTGTCAGGGGTTTTCAAGAGACCCAGTACTTC
D gene: TRBD1; J gene: TRBJ2-7; V gene: TRBV12-3/TRBV12-4; clone size: NA; CDR3 length: 15; CDR3 protein: CASSLVGQGVLEQYF; CDR3 DNA: TGTGCCAGCAGTTTAGTGGGACAGGGAGTCCTCGAGCAGTACTTC
D gene: NA; J gene: TRBJ2-5; V gene: TRBV12-3/TRBV12-4; clone size: NA; CDR3 length: 14; CDR3 protein: CASTRGALGETQYF; CDR3 DNA: TGTGCCAGCACCAGGGGGGCTCTTGGAGAGACCCAGTACTTC
D gene: NA; J gene: TRBJ2-1; V gene: TRBV6-2/TRBV6-3; clone size: NA; CDR3 length: 16; CDR3 protein: CASRIGLSKRYNEQFF; CDR3 DNA: TGTGCCAGCAGAATCGGACTATCCAAAAGATACAATGAGCAGTTCTTC
D gene: TRBD1; J gene: TRBJ2-2; V gene: TRBV5-1; clone size: few; CDR3 length: 16; CDR3 protein: CASSLEARGRTGELFF; CDR3 DNA: TGCGCCAGCAGCTTGGAGGCCAGGGGGCGGACCGGGGAGCTGTTTTTT